This TCR beta chain is from a study of metastatic and nonmetastatic thyroid tumors. Original processing notes: The distant-metastasis classifier for papillary thyroid cancer was built from CDR3 differences across clinicopathological groups. TCRdb re-called clones via MiXCR from the PCR reads. The V and J calls and clone size are TCRdb's, not the authors'. Of around 18,000 clones in the sample, 30% to 35% are singletons; the top ten hold roughly 18%. Every patient was untreated before thyroid surgery. CDR1 and CDR2 (germline): SGHAT, FQDESV (reference sequence). After removal of 2 bases from V and 11 bases from J, the junction contained 8 bases not matched to a gene. CDR3 length: 14 residues. By share, this clone counts as medium-sized (0.01 to 0.1%).

The sequencing sample was made of tumor tissue. This chain joins TRBV11-1 and TRBJ2-7, with 11 nucleotides matching TRBD2. The clonotype originates from a female donor with papillary thyroid cancer or a benign thyroid nodule (not recorded which). Some clones in this sample may be carry-over from other donors' samples. CDR3 sequence: CASSLSLAGGSKYF. The CDR3 DNA reads TGTGCCAGCAGCTTATCGCTAGCGGGGGGTTCCAAGTACTTC.